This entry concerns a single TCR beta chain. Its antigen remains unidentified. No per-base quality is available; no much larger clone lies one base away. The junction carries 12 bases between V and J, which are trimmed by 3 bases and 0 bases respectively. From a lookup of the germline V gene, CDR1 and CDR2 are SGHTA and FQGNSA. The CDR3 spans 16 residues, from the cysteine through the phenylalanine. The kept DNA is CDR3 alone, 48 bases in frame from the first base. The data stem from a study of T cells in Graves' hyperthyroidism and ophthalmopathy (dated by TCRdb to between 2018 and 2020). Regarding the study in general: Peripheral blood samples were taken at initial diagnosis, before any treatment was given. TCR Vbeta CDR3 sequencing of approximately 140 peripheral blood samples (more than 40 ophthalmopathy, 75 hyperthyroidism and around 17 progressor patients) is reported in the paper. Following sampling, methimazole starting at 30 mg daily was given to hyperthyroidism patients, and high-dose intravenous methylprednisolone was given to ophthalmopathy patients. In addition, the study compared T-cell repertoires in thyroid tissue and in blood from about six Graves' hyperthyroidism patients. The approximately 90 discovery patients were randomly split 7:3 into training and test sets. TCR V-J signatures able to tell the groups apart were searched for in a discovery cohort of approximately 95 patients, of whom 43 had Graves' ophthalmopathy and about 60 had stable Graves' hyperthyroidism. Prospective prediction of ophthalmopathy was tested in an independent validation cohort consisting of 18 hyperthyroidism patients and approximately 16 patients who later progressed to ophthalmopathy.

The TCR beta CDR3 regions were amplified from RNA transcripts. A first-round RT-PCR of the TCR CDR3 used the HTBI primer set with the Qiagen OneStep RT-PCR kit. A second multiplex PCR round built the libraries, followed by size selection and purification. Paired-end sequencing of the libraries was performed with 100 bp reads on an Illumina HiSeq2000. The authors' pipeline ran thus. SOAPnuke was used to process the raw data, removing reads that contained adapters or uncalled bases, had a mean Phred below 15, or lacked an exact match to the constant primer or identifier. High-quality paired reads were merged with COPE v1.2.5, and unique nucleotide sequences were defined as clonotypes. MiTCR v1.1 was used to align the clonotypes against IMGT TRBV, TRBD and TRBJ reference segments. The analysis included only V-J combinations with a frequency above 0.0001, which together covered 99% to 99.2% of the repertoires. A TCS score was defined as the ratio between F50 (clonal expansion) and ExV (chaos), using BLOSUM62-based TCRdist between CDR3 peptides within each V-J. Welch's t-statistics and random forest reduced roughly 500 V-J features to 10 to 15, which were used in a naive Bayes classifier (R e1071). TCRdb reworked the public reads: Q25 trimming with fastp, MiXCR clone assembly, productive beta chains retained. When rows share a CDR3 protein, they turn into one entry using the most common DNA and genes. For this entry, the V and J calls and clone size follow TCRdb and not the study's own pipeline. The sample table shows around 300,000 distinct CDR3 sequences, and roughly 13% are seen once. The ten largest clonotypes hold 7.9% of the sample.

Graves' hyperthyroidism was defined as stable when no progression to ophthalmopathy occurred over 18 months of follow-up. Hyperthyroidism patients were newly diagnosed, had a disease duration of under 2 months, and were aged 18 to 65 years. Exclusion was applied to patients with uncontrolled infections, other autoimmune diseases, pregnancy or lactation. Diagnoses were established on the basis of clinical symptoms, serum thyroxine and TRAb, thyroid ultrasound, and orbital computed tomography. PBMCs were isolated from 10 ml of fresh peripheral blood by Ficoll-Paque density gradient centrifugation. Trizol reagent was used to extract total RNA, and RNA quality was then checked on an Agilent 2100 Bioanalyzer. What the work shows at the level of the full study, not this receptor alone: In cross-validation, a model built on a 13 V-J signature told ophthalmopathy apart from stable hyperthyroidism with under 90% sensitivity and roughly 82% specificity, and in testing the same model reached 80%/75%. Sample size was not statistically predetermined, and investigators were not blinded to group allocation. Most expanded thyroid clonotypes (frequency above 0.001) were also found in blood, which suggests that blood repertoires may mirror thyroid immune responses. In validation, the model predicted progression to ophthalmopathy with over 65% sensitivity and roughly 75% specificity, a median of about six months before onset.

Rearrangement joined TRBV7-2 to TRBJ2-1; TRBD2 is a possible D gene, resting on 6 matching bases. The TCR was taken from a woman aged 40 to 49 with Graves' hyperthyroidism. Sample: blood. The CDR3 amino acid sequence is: CASSFSAGSSYNEQFF. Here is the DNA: TGTGCCAGCAGCTTCTCGGCCGGGAGCTCCTACAATGAGCAGTTCTTC.